Sequencing of this T cell receptor (beta chain) was carried out in a study of blood T cell repertoires in COVID-19. At the level of the study: Acute-phase and convalescent COVID-19 samples originated in the United States, Italy and Spain. In each case, the material was cDNA or gDNA derived from T cells, B-cell-depleted T cells, or PBMCs.

V lost 5 bases, J lost 5 bases, and 26 bases stayed unmatched. The CDR3 is 21 residues long. The germline V gene encodes CDR1 KGHSH and CDR2 LQKENI. In the original workflow: Amplification with reference gene primers provided the estimates of nucleated cell counts. Clones were sequenced by immunoSEQ multiplex PCR, and TCRdb holds only the in-frame ones, with some missing. V and J calls and clone size are given by that table; D and trimming were obtained from the DNA. The profile shows approximately 240,000 clones, about 90% of them singletons. The TCR originated in a woman younger than 45 who had recovered from COVID-19. The specimen was peripheral blood. The V and J genes are TRBV18 and TRBJ1-2; 10 positions match TRBD1. Here the CDR3 reads CASSSTQEQPSSGTGVYGYTF. The CDR3 DNA follows: TGTGCCAGCTCATCCACTCAGGAACAACCCTCCTCCGGGACAGGGGTTTATGGCTACACCTTC. Based on the CDR3 plus reference TRBV18 and TRBJ1-2, the full variable domain is NAGVMQNPRHLVRRRGQEARLRCSPMKGHSHVYWYRQLPEEGLKFMVYLQKENIIDESGMPKERFSAEFPKEGPSILRIQQVVRGDSAAYFCASSSTQEQPSSGTGVYGYTFGSGTRLTVV.